This TCR beta chain came from a study of OX40 agonist ivuxolimab in advanced cancers. CDR1 is LNHNV, CDR2 YYDKDF, per germline (reference sequence). V lost 0 bases, J lost 9 bases, and 5 bases stayed unmatched. The CDR3 consists of 15 residues. Method: immunoSEQ multiplex PCR; TCRdb's copy keeps in-frame clones and lacks some. The data show 70,000 to 95,000 clones, about 91% seen once. The rearrangement uses TRBV15 and TRBJ2-1; 10 bases align to TRBD2. The sequencing here drew on CD4+ or CD8+ T cells sorted from blood, taken in a trial of the OX40 agonist ivuxolimab. The receptor was isolated from an adult with an advanced solid tumor such as melanoma, head and neck, liver or kidney cancer. The CDR3 DNA sequence: TGTGCCACCAGCAGAGATTTGACTAGCGGGCCTGAGCAGTTCTTC. It yields the protein CATSRDLTSGPEQFF.